This TCR beta chain appears in the sequencing data of a study of human T cells and chemical hapten exposure. Study information: Patients were given diphenylcyclopropenone on the scalp weekly across the roughly 24-week study. Alopecia universalis, totalis or areata was present in patients who were mostly female. Variability of per-sample TCR yields stemmed mainly from small differences in pooled library volume.

The library tagged each cDNA molecule with unique molecular identifiers. TCRdb used MiXCR to reprocess the RACE reads, holding one entry per CDR3 protein. The table has around 77,000 distinct CDR3 sequences, roughly 9.2% seen once. This clonotype was seen more than once but under ten times. Time point specified: patch test 1, 2 weeks after DPC sensitization. Treatment noted: therapeutic diphenylcyclopropenone sensitization with weekly scalp DPC. Per the germline V gene, CDR1 is SQVTM and CDR2 is ANQGSEA. J gave up 5 bases and V 4 bases, and 5 bases lay outside the gene matches. The CDR3 sequence is 13 residues long.

The chain has TRBV29-1 and TRBJ2-3; 8 positions agree with TRBD2. This TCR derives from a woman between 40 and 50 years old with alopecia areata. Some clones in this sample may be carry-over from other donors' samples. The input for sequencing was whole blood, taken in connection with sensitization to the hapten diphenylcyclopropenone (DPC). For the CDR3, the DNA is TGCAGCGTTGTCGGGGGGGCGATAGATACGCAGTATTTT. This translates into CSVVGGAIDTQYF.